The 9 T cell receptor beta chains below all came from one sample that was sequenced in a study of T cell changes during pregnancy in multiple sclerosis. Libraries were prepared by immunoSEQ multiplex PCR; TCRdb keeps only in-frame clonotypes and omits some of them. The sample gives about 100,000 clones, about nine tenths of which show up once; 0.76% is in the top ten. Sequencing used peripheral blood, obtained in the second trimester of pregnancy. The receptors derive from a female donor in good health, enrolled as a control in a pregnancy study.

This clone was observed a single time. This chain links TRBV5-1 with TRBJ1-4; D is possibly TRBD1 (6 bases). Trimming took 3 bases from V and 8 from J, leaving 11 bases between them. The CDR3 has 13 amino acids. Germline CDR1 SGHRS, CDR2 YFSETQ. The CDR3 sequence is CASSWTGGEKLFF. In DNA form, the CDR3 reads TGCGCCAGCAGCTGGACGGGGGGCGAAAAACTGTTTTTT.

This clone showed up just a few times. The chain couples TRBV2 to TRBJ1-1; maybe TRBD1 (5 bases). The germline V gene encodes CDR1 SNHLY and CDR2 FYNNEI. Trimming left V 6 bases short and J 4 bases short, with 15 bases between. The CDR3 extends over 14 amino acids. The CDR3 loop reads CASSRDPGGTEAFF. Here the CDR3 DNA reads TGTGCCAGCAGCAGGGATCCGGGTGGCACTGAAGCTTTCTTT.

The chain recombines TRBV15 with TRBJ2-5; no definite D call. TRBJ2-7 explains the end of the DNA better; the J call may be wrong. CDR1 is LNHNV, CDR2 YYDKDF, per germline (reference sequence). The CDR3 sequence is 15 residues long. In nucleotides, the CDR3 is TGTGCCACCAGCAGAGGCACAGATACATCCTACGAGCAGTACTTC. It codes for CATSRGTDTSYEQYF.

This sequence joins TRBV13 and TRBJ1-5, with TRBD1 matching 8 bases. Germline lookup yields CDR1 PRHDT and CDR2 FYEKMQ (reference sequence). After removal of 5 bases from V and 8 bases from J, the junction contained 8 bases not matched to a gene. This CDR3 has 14 amino acids. The CDR3 region has the DNA TGTGCCAGCAGCATTCAGGGGGCTAGAGAGCCCCAGCATTTT. This encodes CASSIQGAREPQHF.

CDR3 in amino acids: CASSLDFNREYGYTF. The CDR3 coding sequence is TGTGCCAGCAGCTTAGATTTCAACAGAGAGTATGGCTACACCTTC. The rearrangement joins TRBV7-2 to TRBJ1-2; unclear D gene. Germline-derived CDR1 and CDR2 are SGHTA and FQGNSA. Trimming left V 1 base short and J 5 bases short, with 14 bases between. The CDR3 sequence is 15 residues long.

To note about this clone: Other DNA sequences from this sample encode an identical CDR3 as well. The rearrangement uses TRBV6-5 and TRBJ2-1, with 11 bases that match TRBD2. J gave up 3 bases and V 5 bases, and 3 bases lay outside the gene matches. The CDR3 contains 15 residues. CDR1 MNHEY and CDR2 SVGAGI come from the germline V gene. CDR3 in DNA: TGTGCCAGCAGTCCCGGACTAGCGGGCTACAATGAGCAGTTCTTC. It yields the protein CASSPGLAGYNEQFF.

The rearrangement links TRBV10-3 to TRBJ2-7; 7 bases are a match to TRBD1. This CDR3 spans 13 amino acids. V was clipped by 6 bases and J by 0 bases; unmatched bases: 2. Germline CDR1 ENHRY, CDR2 SYGVKD. The CDR3 reads CAIRTGSSYEQYF. Written as DNA, the CDR3 is TGTGCCATCAGGACAGGGAGCTCCTACGAGCAGTACTTC.

This clone turned up a few times. The V gene is TRBV6-5, the J gene TRBJ1-1, with D hard to call. V was cut by 0 bases and J by 5 bases, with 10 bases left in between. The CDR3 has 14 amino acids. Germline CDR1 reads MNHEY; CDR2 reads SVGAGI. The CDR3 here is CASSYSGGKTEAFF. The CDR3 DNA reads as TGTGCCAGCAGTTACTCGGGAGGCAAGACTGAAGCTTTCTTT.

This chain links TRBV2 with TRBJ2-1; 8 bases match TRBD1. This CDR3 region has 17 residues. Per germline, CDR1 SNHLY and CDR2 FYNNEI. Germline trimming cut 0 bases from V and 5 bases from J; bases unmatched to any gene: 9. The DNA for the CDR3 is TGTGCCAGCAGTGAAGCGGTATACAGGGGGGCTAACAATGAGCAGTTCTTC. It specifies CASSEAVYRGANNEQFF.